This TCR beta chain emerged from a study of identical twins (dated by TCRdb to 2016 to 2017). About the study as a whole: To test whether fetal clonotypes persist, the study used deep sequencing on TCR alpha and beta repertoires from monozygotic twins, unrelated adults of various ages, and cord blood. To rule out contamination, the twin experiments were replicated at different times with different library preparation protocols.

All donors were healthy Caucasians. The twin cohort comprised three pairs of female monozygotic twins, all aged about 18 to 29 years. Miltenyi CD45RO+ enrichment and human naive T-cell isolation kits were used to isolate memory (CD45RO+) and naive T cells from PBMC. Remarks on this clonotype: Its antigen target is currently unknown. Nothing much larger sits one base from this clone, and base qualities are not available.

Overall study results and their limits: Zero-insertion analyses could be partly confounded by invariant T cells such as MAIT and iNKT, though diverse VJ usage argued against such confounding for most clonotypes. In monozygotic twins, recombination models systematically underestimated out-of-frame TCR alpha sharing, but the models matched the sharing seen between unrelated individuals. Because the same donors could not be followed over many years, the conclusions relied on cross-sectional statistical analysis. Compared with coincidental sharing between unrelated individuals, an excess of low generation-probability sequences was observed among out-of-frame TCR alpha sequences shared between twins. Excess twin sharing in beta out-of-frame sequences was weaker because fewer shared sequences lowered the signal-to-noise ratio. Fewer insertions were carried by abundant cord blood beta clonotypes, a similar but weaker trend appeared in young adult naive repertoires, and no such trend appeared in memory repertoires.

Libraries came from 5' RACE. TCRdb names Illumina HiSeq 2000 as the instrument used. A universal primer binding site was introduced by template switching, and a unique molecular identifier was present in the final cDNA, enabling accurate counting of TCR cDNA molecules. Specific primers in the conserved constant-segment region were used to synthesize first-strand cDNA for the TCR alpha and beta chains. Each cDNA library was double barcoded, with a SMART-Mk sample barcode plus Illumina barcodes, to control for contamination. Two successive PCR steps introduced TruSeq adapter sequences along with Illumina sample barcodes. The TCR alpha and beta cDNA libraries were sequenced on the Illumina HiSeq platform using custom primers. Processing in the source paper ran as follows. Unique molecular identifiers were extracted from raw reads with MiGEC, and CDR3 positions were determined with MiXCR. For each individual, recombination models were inferred using an EM algorithm with the repgenHMM and IGoR tools. Shared clonotype analysis was performed with the tcR package in R, normalizing sharing by the product of cloneset sizes. Out-of-frame nonproductive sequences were analyzed to study raw recombination free of thymic and clonal selection effects. TCRdb's own reprocessing of the public reads used fastp at Q25 and MiXCR and kept productive beta chains. For every CDR3 protein sequence, its rows merge into one entry that carries the most common genes and DNA. It is TCRdb's table, rather than the study itself, that gives the V and J calls and clone size. This sample gives around 240,000 distinct CDR3 sequences in total; roughly 7% of them show up just once. The ten top clones hold 3% to 4% of the sample.

There are 15 amino acids in the CDR3, from cysteine to phenylalanine inclusive. Of the read, only the CDR3 DNA is kept; its 45 bases are in frame from base 1. V drops 1 base and J drops 1 base, leaving 7 bases in between. The sample was also linked to a second study, of yellow fever vaccine responses in identical twins. According to the second study: The authors reported that the T cell response to vaccination in identical twins appeared partly convergent and partly personalized. In the study, vaccine-responding T cell clones were precisely tracked in identical twins.

This chain joins TRBV12-3 or TRBV12-4 to TRBJ2-2; the D segment cannot be called with confidence. The source material was memory (CD45RO+) T cells sorted from blood. This specimen's cell subset or site label, interpreted: CD45RO+ enriched T cells. This TCR was sampled from a young woman in good health. For the CDR3, the sequence is CASSLGQVNTGELFF. The DNA sequence is TGTGCCAGCAGTTTAGGCCAGGTGAACACCGGGGAGCTGTTTTTT.